The sequence of this TCR beta chain was determined in a study of blood T cell repertoires in COVID-19 (dated by TCRdb to 2018 to 2021). With regard to the full study: The collaborator samples originated in the United States, Italy and Spain and spanned the acute and convalescent phases of COVID-19. Sample metadata almost always included a de-identified subject ID, COVID-19 status, age in years and sex. The samples were drawn from two sources: the first 160 participants of the ongoing ImmuneRACE study, and 1,200 or so subjects contributed by 6 global collaborators. Subjects who had been exposed to COVID-19, were actively infected with it, or had recovered from it provided the deeply sampled blood TCRbeta repertoires that made up the dataset. The repertoires were released in a freely available public database intended as a resource for research on the immune response to SARS-CoV-2. The prospective study material was composed of cDNA or gDNA derived from T cells, B-cell-depleted T cells, or PBMCs. HLA class I and class II types, where available, came from metadata supplied by the sample provider rather than from assay-based typing.

The immunoSEQ Assay, a bias-controlled multiplex PCR, was used to amplify TCRbeta CDR3 regions from genomic DNA. The paper's processing steps were these. The number of nucleated cells in each sample was estimated by amplification of reference gene primers within the assay. Sequence reads were collapsed and filtered to measure the absolute abundance of every unique TCRbeta CDR3 rearrangement. For each sample, productive Simpson clonality was calculated as the square root of Simpson's diversity index over productive rearrangements. TCRdb re-hosts the immuneACCESS table, in-frame sequences only. Its copies lack some clones; in the studies checked, an unresolved V gene accounts for under half of them, and the cause for the rest is not known. D and trimming were read from the DNA, whereas the V and J calls and clone size are those reported in that table. In this sample the table shows around 120,000 clones, around 83% of which occur a single time. The top ten clonotypes cover more than 5% of the sample.

To note about this clone: Its antigen is not yet known. No much larger clonotype is one base removed from it; base qualities were not supplied.

CDR1 SGDLS and CDR2 YYNGEE were looked up in the germline V gene. The CDR3 spans 15 residues, from the cysteine through the phenylalanine. The kept DNA is CDR3 alone, 45 bases in frame from the first base. V and J are trimmed by 2 bases and 5 bases, and the gene matches miss 5 bases of the junction. Collaborating institutions collected whole blood in K2EDTA tubes following their own protocols. Collaborator samples were shipped for TCRbeta analysis as frozen whole blood, isolated PBMCs, or DNA extracted from either sample type. Study-wide findings and limitations: The quantity of clinical and demographic metadata differed by source and by participant and was supplied without curation.

This clonotype originated in a man at least 80 years old with active or convalescent COVID-19. Recombination joined TRBV9 with TRBJ2-7, with TRBD2 matching 12 junction bases. Sequenced: peripheral blood. The DNA reads TGTGCCAGCAGCGTCACTAGCGGGGGGACCCACGAGCAGTACTTC. It codes for CASSVTSGGTHEQYF.